This T cell receptor (beta chain) was observed in a study of regulatory T cells in long-lasting Graves disease. V was trimmed by 7 bases and J by 4 bases, leaving 14 bases between them. The length of the CDR3 is 14 residues. Time point noted: newly diagnosed GD, antithyroid drugs for less than 3 months. Generation of the TCR library employed RNA extracted from PBMCs. This clonotype was recorded many times. According to the study, TCR beta libraries were built with iRepertoire HTBI primers and CDR3-region Arm-PCR. One entry per CDR3 protein results from TCRdb running MiXCR on the multiplex PCR reads. The sample records 400,000 to 500,000 distinct CDR3 sequences, approximately 14% being singletons. This sample also belongs to another study, concerning T cells in Graves' hyperthyroidism and ophthalmopathy.

The sample was peripheral blood mononuclear cells (PBMCs), taken at new diagnosis, from a patient treated with antithyroid drugs. The V call is TRBV12-3 or TRBV12-4, the J call TRBJ2-1; D call uncertain. The TCR originated in a woman aged 50 to 65 with Graves disease. The CDR3 DNA reads TGTGCCAGCACCATCGCGTCGGGTTACAATGAGCAGTTCTTC. This sequence encodes CASTIASGYNEQFF.